This T cell receptor beta chain was recorded in a study of blood T cell repertoires in COVID-19. Across the whole study: Samples came from the United States, Italy and Spain, spanning acute and convalescent COVID-19. Sources were T cells, B-cell-depleted T cells, or PBMCs; the material itself was cDNA or gDNA.

This clone has only one observation. Germline V CDR1 and CDR2: LNHDA, SQIVND (reference sequence). The J segment lost 7 bases and the V segment lost 7 bases, leaving 9 bases of the junction unmatched. This CDR3 contains 13 residues. Source study methods: Amplification of reference gene primers was used by the study to estimate nucleated cell counts. Profiling relied on immunoSEQ multiplex PCR, and the TCRdb table lists in-frame clones only, not all of them. V and J calls plus clone size are reproduced from that table; the DNA served to infer D and trimming. This sample has roughly 100,000 clones, with 85% found just once.

Sequenced input: peripheral blood. This clonotype originated in a man in his forties or fifties with acute or convalescent COVID-19. The chain has TRBV19 and TRBJ1-1; 7 bases map to TRBD1. The CDR3, as DNA: TGTGCCAGTACTAGACAGGGCGAAGGTGAAGCTTTCTTT. Its protein is CASTRQGEGEAFF.